This T cell receptor beta chain was obtained from a study of cytomegalovirus exposure and HLA in healthy donors. The CDR3 runs 13 residues. Overall study results and limits: CMV serostatus was the sole immune exposure information available. A later analysis linked a missense DCLRE1C variant to TCR beta V- and J-gene trimming.

In its sample, this clone was seen a few times. Its antigen remains unknown. The PCR used 60 Vbeta and 13 Jbeta primers. Measured with immunoSEQ multiplex PCR; TCRdb has only the in-frame clones, and not every one. The repertoire has 210,000 or so clones, more than 60% of them found once; the top ten carry around 16%. Material for sequencing was PBMCs. The chain carries TRBV12-2 and TRBJ1-2; the table assigns TRBD1, which was not confirmed against the DNA. TRBV12-2 is a listed pseudogene. This clonotype was obtained from a man between 35 and 55 years old in good health and CMV-seronegative. CDR3 in amino acids: CASRPQGAWGYTF. The CDR3 DNA follows: TGTGCAAGTCGCCCACAGGGGGCTTGGGGCTACACCTTC.